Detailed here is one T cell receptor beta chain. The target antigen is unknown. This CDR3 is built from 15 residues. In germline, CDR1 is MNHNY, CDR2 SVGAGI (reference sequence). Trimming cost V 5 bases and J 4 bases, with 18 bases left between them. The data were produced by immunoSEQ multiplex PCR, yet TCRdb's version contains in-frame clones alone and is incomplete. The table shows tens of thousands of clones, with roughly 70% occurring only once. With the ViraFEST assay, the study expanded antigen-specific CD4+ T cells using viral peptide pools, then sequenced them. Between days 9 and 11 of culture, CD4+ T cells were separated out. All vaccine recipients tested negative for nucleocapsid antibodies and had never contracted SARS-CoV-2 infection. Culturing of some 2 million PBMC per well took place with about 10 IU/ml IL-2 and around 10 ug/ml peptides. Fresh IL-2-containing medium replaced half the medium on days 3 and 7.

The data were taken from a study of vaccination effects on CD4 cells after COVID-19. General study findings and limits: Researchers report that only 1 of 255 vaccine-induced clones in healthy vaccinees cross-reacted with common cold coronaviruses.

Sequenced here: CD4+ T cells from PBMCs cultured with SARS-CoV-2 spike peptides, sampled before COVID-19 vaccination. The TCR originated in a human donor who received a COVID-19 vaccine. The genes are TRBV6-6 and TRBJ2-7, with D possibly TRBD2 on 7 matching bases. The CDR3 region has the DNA TGTGCCAGCAGTCGCGGGGGCCCAGCCTCTTACGAGCAGTACTTC. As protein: CASSRGGPASYEQYF.